Here is one TCR beta chain with its context. What antigen it recognizes has not been identified. From each donor, an approximately 2.5 ml peripheral blood sample was drawn into PAXgene tubes and stored at -80 degrees C. Without T cell sorting, total RNA was isolated from whole blood using the PAXgene blood miRNA kit on an automated QIAcube. Peripheral blood from monozygotic twin pairs, either concordant or discordant for inflammatory bowel disease, underwent deep TCRalpha and TCRbeta repertoire profiling that used unique molecular barcoding. For every twin pair, smoking habits were documented, and each individual was categorised as a current, former or never smoker. The library was built by means of 5' RACE. Each TCR library was prepared from about 4,000 ng of total RNA. cDNA was synthesized with SMARTScribe reverse transcriptase in eight separate reactions per sample. Unique molecular identifiers containing a 6-nucleotide sample barcode were introduced through template switching during cDNA synthesis. TCRalpha and TCRbeta cDNA was amplified by two nested PCRs of approximately 16 and 10 cycles, with bead purification after each PCR. Before amplification, the cDNA was both treated with uracil DNA-glycosylase and purified with the QIAquick PCR purification kit. The second PCR added Illumina TruSeq-compatible adapters along with sample-specific barcodes. Library quality and concentration were checked on TapeStation and Qubit, and libraries were pooled at around 5 ng each. Pooled libraries were sequenced on an Illumina HiSeq2500 single-index Rapid Run with 2 x 100 bp reads and custom sequencing primers. In the authors' own workflow: MiGEC version 1.2.6 was used for UMI-based consensus assembly, which corrected PCR and sequencing errors. MiXCR version 2.1.1 handled V(D)J alignment, clonotype assembly and CDR3 extraction. Normalisation of gene usage, clonotype sharing and MAIT/NKT TCR abundance was achieved by analysing the top 1000, 10 000 and 20 000 clonotypes per sample. After downsampling to 27 000 UMIs, diversity was calculated as the inverse Simpson index using the vegan R package. Paired Mann-Whitney U tests on discordant twin pairs were used, with Benjamini-Hochberg multiple-testing correction. After the reads were reprocessed by TCRdb, one entry was made per CDR3 protein sequence, with no DNA. These V and J calls are TCRdb output, not the study's own analysis. The sample's table covers over 150,000 distinct CDR3 sequences. The ten biggest clones cover approximately 2.5% of the sample.

The record originates from a study of monozygotic twins with inflammatory bowel disease (dated by TCRdb to about 2019). Regarding the research as a whole: In total, 28 monozygotic twin pairs made up the full study: 19 Danish pairs, all IBD-discordant, plus nine German pairs, of which four were IBD-concordant and five were IBD-discordant. The search for disease-associated traits relied mainly on comparing, within discordant pairs, IBD patients with their genetically identical healthy co-twins. Each individual had, on average, about 151 000 unique TCRalpha sequences and 181 000 unique TCRbeta sequences available for analysis.

Via the germline V gene (reference sequence), CDR1 is LGHDT and CDR2 YNNKEL. The cysteine opens and the phenylalanine closes a CDR3 of 14 amino acids. Only the protein is available. What the work shows at the level of the full study, not this receptor alone: Repertoire similarity did not differ between concordant and discordant twins, which could be due to limited statistical power. Compared with healthy twins, IBD patients shared fewer clonotypes with other individuals, and the difference was most pronounced in patients with signs of disease activity. TCRbeta repertoire diversity, by inverse Simpson index, was decreased in IBD patients compared with their healthy co-twins. No single strong signal or clonotype linked to IBD turned up in the results, so the idea that one exists was not supported. Because patients were on differing immunosuppressive treatments, the repertoires may have picked up extra background noise and inter-individual variability. Different T cell subtypes could not be distinguished in the analysis.

The sample consisted of blood. The receptor chain draws on TRBV3-1 and TRBJ1-5; without DNA, the TCRdb call of TRBD1 cannot be checked. This clonotype was obtained from a human donor with ulcerative colitis or Crohn's disease, or a healthy co-twin of an affected twin (not recorded which). CDR3 loop: CASSQGAAPGPQHF.